Below, 21 T cell receptor beta chains from the same sample are listed, as sequenced in a study of T cells after posttransplantation cyclophosphamide. Cyclophosphamide on days +3 and +4 followed busulfan-fludarabine conditioning and a marrow graft. TCRdb's copy holds only in-frame clones and misses some; the assay was immunoSEQ multiplex PCR. The sample shows more than 10,000 clones, none of them appearing just once. This specimen was PBMCs, taken after allogeneic stem cell transplant with posttransplant cyclophosphamide. These receptors originate from a female patient in her forties who received an allogeneic stem cell transplant from an unrelated donor, was CMV-positive, and had acute GVHD only. Some of the T cells may derive from the graft donor.

The gene calls are TRBV5-1 and TRBJ2-5, with TRBD2 matching over 10 bases. Germline V gene sequence: CDR1 SGHRS, CDR2 YFSETQ. The CDR3 runs to 17 residues. Trimming cost V 1 base and J 5 bases; bases outside gene matches: 11. In DNA form, the CDR3 reads TGCGCCAGCAGCTTGAAGCGGGAGGGCCTAAAATGGGAGACCCAGTACTTC. Protein sequence: CASSLKREGLKWETQYF.

This clone appeared many times. V usage is TRBV21-1 and J usage is TRBJ2-7; the table's D call TRBD2 went unverified against the DNA. TRBV21-1 counts as a pseudogene. This CDR3 is 13 amino acids long. CDR3 in amino acids: CASSSRPPYEQYV. For the CDR3, the DNA is TGTGCCAGCAGCTCGCGGCCCCCCTACGAGCAGTACGTC.

By share, this clone counts as large. This chain links TRBV21-1 with TRBJ2-7; TRBD1, the D gene given by the table, was not confirmed from the DNA. TRBV21-1 counts as a pseudogene. The CDR3 runs 15 residues. The CDR3 is CASSKNGIQGYEQYF. CDR3 sequence (DNA): TGTGCCAGCAGCAAAAATGGAATACAGGGCTACGAGCAGTACTTC.

By share of the sample, this clone is medium-sized (0.01 to 0.1%). V and J are TRBV2 and TRBJ2-7; 9 bases are shared with TRBD1. Germline CDR1 SNHLY, CDR2 FYNNEI. With 6 bases clipped from V and 5 bases from J, the junction kept 2 bases outside the gene matches. This CDR3 spans 12 amino acids. The CDR3 sequence: CASSWTGDEQYF. CDR3 nucleotide sequence: TGTGCCAGCAGCTGGACAGGGGACGAGCAGTACTTC.

This clone has only a few counts. V usage is TRBV9 and J usage is TRBJ2-2; TRBD2 aligns across 13 bases. V lost 4 bases, J lost 5 bases, and 8 bases stayed unmatched. Germline-derived CDR1 and CDR2 are SGDLS and YYNGEE. The CDR3 has 17 residues. CDR3: CASSLRTSGGVTGELFF. The CDR3 DNA sequence: TGTGCCAGCAGCTTAAGGACTAGCGGGGGAGTTACCGGGGAGCTGTTTTTT.

This chain uses TRBV10-3 with TRBJ2-1; 8 nucleotides align to TRBD2. From germline, CDR1 is ENHRY and CDR2 SYGVKD. The CDR3 totals 16 residues. V shed 7 bases and J 4 bases; nucleotides not matched to a gene: 12. The DNA for the CDR3 is TGTGCCATCACCCCGGAGCGGGGGACCCTTTACAATGAGCAGTTCTTC. It encodes CAITPERGTLYNEQFF.

This clone was seen at least ten times. V is TRBV9 and J is TRBJ1-2; D unresolved. Trimming pared 10 bases from V and 6 bases from J, leaving 19 bases between. The CDR3 has 13 amino acids. The germline CDR1 and CDR2 sequences are SGDLS and YYNGEE. The CDR3, as DNA: TGTGCCCCCCCGGGAGGTAGATCGAATGGCTACACCTTC. It encodes CAPPGGRSNGYTF.

The chain couples TRBV7-8 to TRBJ1-1; 7 bases match TRBD1. The CDR3 length is 15 residues. Looked up from germline, CDR1 is SGHVS and CDR2 is FQNEAQ. The ends lost 4 bases at V and 4 bases at J; junction bases unmatched: 9. CDR3 sequence (DNA): TGTGCCAGCAGCTCCCCCACAGGGGAGAGCACTGAAGCTTTCTTT. Protein: CASSSPTGESTEAFF. Based on the CDR3 plus reference TRBV7-8 and TRBJ1-1, the full variable domain is GAGVSQSPRYKVAKRGQDVALRCDPISGHVSLFWYQQALGQGPEFLTYFQNEAQLDKSGLPSDRFFAERPEGSVSTLKIQRTQQEDSAVYLCASSSPTGESTEAFFGQGTRLTVV.

This clone appeared many times. CDR3 bases: TGTGCCAGCGACAGGGGGTTTTGGGAAAAACTGTTTTTT. Protein: CASDRGFWEKLFF. V is TRBV6-1 and J is TRBJ1-4, with TRBD1 identical over 9 bases. The J segment lost 8 bases and the V segment lost 8 bases, leaving 6 bases of the junction unmatched. Germline-derived CDR1 and CDR2 are MNHNS and SASEGT. The CDR3 totals 13 residues.

The table lists this clone with a few counts. The chain recombines TRBV27 with TRBJ2-7; a possible D gene is TRBD1 (6 bases). This CDR3 spans 16 amino acids. The germline gives CDR1 MNHEY, CDR2 SMNVEV (reference sequence). Trimming removed 3 bases from V and 2 bases from J, with 17 bases in between. For the CDR3, the DNA is TGTGCCAGCAGTTTGTTAGGCAGGGGCCGGACCTACGAGCAGTACTTC. It codes for CASSLLGRGRTYEQYF.

This clone was seen ten or more times. The chain couples TRBV5-1 to TRBJ1-1; D not certain. The V and J ends lost 1 base and 5 bases respectively, with 12 bases between them. The CDR3 has 14 residues. Germline CDR1 is SGHRS and CDR2 is YFSETQ. The CDR3 spells CASSLSTGWTEAFF. CDR3 in DNA: TGCGCCAGCAGCTTGTCGACCGGGTGGACTGAAGCTTTCTTT. The variable domain in full, completed from reference TRBV5-1 and TRBJ1-1, reads KAGVTQTPRYLIKTRGQQVTLSCSPISGHRSVSWYQQTPGQGLQFLFEYFSETQRNKGNFPGRFSGRQFSNSRSEMNVSTLELGDSALYLCASSLSTGWTEAFFGQGTRLTVV.

The sample holds many counts of this clone. The rearrangement joins TRBV7-9 to TRBJ1-4, with no clear D. CDR3 size: 13 residues. V was trimmed by 5 bases and J by 8 bases, leaving 12 bases between them. In germline, CDR1 is SEHNR, CDR2 FQNEAQ (reference sequence). CDR3 region: CASSQILREKLFF. CDR3 nucleotide sequence: TGTGCCAGCAGCCAGATCCTCAGAGAAAAACTGTTTTTT.

This clone was detected ten times or more. The CDR3 sequence: CASSPRANTEAFF. The CDR3 DNA sequence: TGTGCCAGCAGCCCGCGGGCTAACACTGAAGCTTTCTTT. The chain recombines TRBV9 with TRBJ1-1; the D is unclear. This CDR3 is built from 13 residues. The germline V and J ends were trimmed by 4 bases and 2 bases, with 9 bases remaining between them. Germline CDR1 and CDR2: SGDLS and YYNGEE.

This clone was seen at least ten times. The chain recombines TRBV9 with TRBJ1-5, with 7 bases identical to TRBD1. Germline V CDR1 and CDR2: SGDLS, YYNGEE. The CDR3 sequence is 14 residues long. V dropped 3 bases and J dropped 2; count of bases not matched to a gene: 2. This CDR3 reads CASSAQGGNQPQHF. The CDR3 DNA reads TGTGCCAGCAGCGCTCAGGGGGGCAATCAGCCCCAGCATTTT.

This clone is judged medium-sized. This chain connects TRBV27 to TRBJ1-4, with D perhaps matching TRBD1 (5 bases). Trimming removed 3 bases from V and 4 bases from J, with 9 bases in between. The CDR3 loop spans 14 amino acids. Per germline, CDR1 MNHEY and CDR2 SMNVEV (reference sequence). As DNA, the CDR3 is TGTGCCAGCAGTTTGGGGCCCGGTAATGAAAAACTGTTTTTT. Amino acid sequence: CASSLGPGNEKLFF. Drawing the rest from reference TRBV27 and TRBJ1-4, the complete variable domain is EAQVTQNPRYLITVTGKKLTVTCSQNMNHEYMSWYRQDPGLGLRQIYYSMNVEVTDKGDVPEGYKVSRKEKRNFPLILESPSPNQTSLYFCASSLGPGNEKLFFGSGTQLSVL.

This clone was detected a few times. The V gene is TRBV27, the J gene TRBJ2-3, with D possibly matching TRBD2 (6 bases). This CDR3 spans 16 amino acids. Trimming took 4 bases from V and 1 from J, leaving 15 bases between them. CDR1 and CDR2 (germline): MNHEY, SMNVEV (reference sequence). The CDR3 spells CASSSRLGSGTDTQYF. CDR3 in DNA: TGTGCCAGCAGTTCCAGACTAGGGTCGGGCACAGATACGCAGTATTTT.

The table lists this clone with many counts. This chain uses TRBV5-4 with TRBJ2-3; tentatively, D is TRBD1 (5 bases). The CDR3 has 13 residues. Germline V gives CDR1 SGHNT, CDR2 YYREEE (reference sequence). Trimming removed 3 bases from V and 3 bases from J, with 8 bases in between. The CDR3 nucleotides are TGTGCCAGCAGCTGGACAAGAACAGATACGCAGTATTTT. As protein: CASSWTRTDTQYF.

This clone was seen ten or more times. This sequence joins TRBV2 and TRBJ2-7, with D maybe TRBD1 (6 bases). The CDR3 extends over 12 amino acids. Germline lookup yields CDR1 SNHLY and CDR2 FYNNEI. The V and J ends lost 6 bases and 7 bases respectively, with 13 bases between them. CDR3 sequence (DNA): TGTGCCAGCAGCCAAACTAGGGGGGAGCAGTACTTC. It translates to CASSQTRGEQYF.

The genes are TRBV9 and TRBJ1-6; D remains ambiguous. CDR1 is SGDLS and CDR2 is YYNGEE in the germline V gene. CDR3 size: 17 residues. V was shortened by 4 bases and J by 0 bases, with 14 bases between the two germline ends. The CDR3 DNA is TGTGCCAGCAGCACGGGAGTGTCCAGCTCCTATAATTCACCCCTCCACTTT. The encoded protein is CASSTGVSSSYNSPLHF. Based on the CDR3 plus reference TRBV9 and TRBJ1-6, the full variable domain is DSGVTQTPKHLITATGQRVTLRCSPRSGDLSVYWYQQSLDQGLQFLIQYYNGEERAKGNILERFSAQQFPDLHSELNLSSLELGDSALYFCASSTGVSSSYNSPLHFGNGTRLTVT.

This clone was recorded a few times. The chain combines TRBV7-9 with TRBJ1-1, with a weak D call TRBD1 (6 bases). CDR3 length: 15 amino acids. Trimming cost V 4 bases and J 4 bases, with 16 bases left between them. CDR1 SEHNR and CDR2 FQNEAQ come from the germline V gene (reference sequence). The CDR3 DNA reads TGTGCCAGCAGCTCAAAAGGGGGTTTGGGCACTGAAGCTTTCTTT. Translation: CASSSKGGLGTEAFF.

This chain uses TRBV7-2 with TRBJ2-5, with D maybe TRBD2 (5 bases). This CDR3 has 13 residues. CDR1 is SGHTA and CDR2 is FQGNSA in the germline V gene. V shed 3 bases and J shed 4 bases, with 9 bases lying between them. CDR3 sequence: CASSFARGETQYF. CDR3 nucleotide sequence: TGTGCCAGCAGCTTTGCCCGGGGAGAGACCCAGTACTTC.